This TCR beta chain was obtained from a study of blood T cell repertoires in COVID-19. Study details: COVID-19 samples, acute and convalescent, were from the United States, Italy and Spain.

Adults between roughly 18 and 89 years of age took part from fewer than 30 US areas. Per the original methods: Nucleated cell counts were estimated from reference gene primer amplification. The assay was immunoSEQ multiplex PCR, and TCRdb's table has in-frame clones only and misses some. Clone size and V and J calls were adopted from that table, with D and trimming inferred from the DNA. The table has a few hundred thousand clones, approximately 91% seen once; the top ten hold 1.2%. Germline V gene data show CDR1 as MNHNY and CDR2 as SVGAGI (reference sequence). This CDR3 region has 15 residues. J lost 7 bases, V lost 2 bases, and 6 bases had no gene match.

The chain employs TRBV6-6 and TRBJ2-1; the match to TRBD1 covers 9 bases. The sequencing sample was made of PBMCs or T cells enriched from blood (not recorded which). The receptor's source is a human donor in a cohort exposed to, infected with or recovered from COVID-19 (not recorded which). The donor label of this sample is uncertain. CDR3 loop: CASSYLTGGLNEQFF. Here the CDR3 DNA reads TGTGCCAGCAGTTACCTGACAGGGGGTCTGAATGAGCAGTTCTTC.